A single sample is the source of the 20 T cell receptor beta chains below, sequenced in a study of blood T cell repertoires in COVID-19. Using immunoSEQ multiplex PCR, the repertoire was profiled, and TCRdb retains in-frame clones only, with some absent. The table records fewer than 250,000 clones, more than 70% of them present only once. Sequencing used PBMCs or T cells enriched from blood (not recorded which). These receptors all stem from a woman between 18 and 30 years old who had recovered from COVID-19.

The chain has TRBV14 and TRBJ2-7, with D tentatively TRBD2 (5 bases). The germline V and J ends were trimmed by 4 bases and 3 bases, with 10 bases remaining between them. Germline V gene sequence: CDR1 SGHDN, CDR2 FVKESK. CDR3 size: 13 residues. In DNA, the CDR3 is TGTGCCAGCAGCCGTGAGGGTTACTACGAGCAGTACTTC. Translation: CASSREGYYEQYF.

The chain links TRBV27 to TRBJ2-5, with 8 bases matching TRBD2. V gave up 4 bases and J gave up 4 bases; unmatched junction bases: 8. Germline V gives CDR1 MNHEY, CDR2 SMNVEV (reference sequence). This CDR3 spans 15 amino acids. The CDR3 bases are TGTGCCAGCAGTTATACCGGGAGGGGGGGAGAGACCCAGTACTTC. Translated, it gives CASSYTGRGGETQYF.

CDR3 in DNA: TGTGCCAGCAGACTAAACCCTATTGGGACAGATACGCAGTATTTT. Translating gives CASRLNPIGTDTQYF. The chain is built from TRBV7-9 and TRBJ2-3; D is unresolved. The CDR3 has 15 amino acids. Trimming removed 6 bases from V and 3 bases from J, with 16 bases in between. Germline values: CDR1 SEHNR, CDR2 FQNEAQ (reference sequence). Full variable domain (remainder filled in from reference TRBV7-9 and TRBJ2-3): DTGVSQNPRHKITKRGQNVTFRCDPISEHNRLYWYRQTLGQGPEFLTYFQNEAQLEKSRLLSDRFSAERPKGSFSTLEIQRTEQGDSAMYLCASRLNPIGTDTQYFGPGTRLTVL.

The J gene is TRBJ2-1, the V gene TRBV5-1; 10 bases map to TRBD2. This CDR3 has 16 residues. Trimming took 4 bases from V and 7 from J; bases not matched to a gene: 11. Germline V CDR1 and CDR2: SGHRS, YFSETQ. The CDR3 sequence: CASSVSGSGGLNEQFF. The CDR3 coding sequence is TGCGCCAGCAGCGTAAGTGGTAGCGGGGGGTTGAATGAGCAGTTCTTC.

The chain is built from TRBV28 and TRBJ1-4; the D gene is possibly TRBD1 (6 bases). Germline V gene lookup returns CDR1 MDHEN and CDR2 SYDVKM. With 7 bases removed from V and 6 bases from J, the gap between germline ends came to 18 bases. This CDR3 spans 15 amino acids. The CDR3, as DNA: TGTGCCAGCACCAAGGGGGGGAGGACTCATGAAAAACTGTTTTTT. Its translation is CASTKGGRTHEKLFF.

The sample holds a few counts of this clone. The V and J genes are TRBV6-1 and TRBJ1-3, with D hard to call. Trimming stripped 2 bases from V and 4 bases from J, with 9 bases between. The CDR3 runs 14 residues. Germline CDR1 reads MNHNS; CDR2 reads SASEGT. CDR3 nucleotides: TGTGCCAGCAGTGAAAGAGGGTCCGGAAACACCATATATTTT. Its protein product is CASSERGSGNTIYF.

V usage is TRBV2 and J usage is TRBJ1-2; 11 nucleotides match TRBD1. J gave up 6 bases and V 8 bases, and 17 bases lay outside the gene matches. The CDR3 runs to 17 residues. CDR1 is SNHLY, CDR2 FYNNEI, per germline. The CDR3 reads CASDSGTGGRSGNGYTF. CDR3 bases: TGTGCCAGCGACTCCGGGACAGGGGGAAGGTCAGGCAATGGCTACACCTTC. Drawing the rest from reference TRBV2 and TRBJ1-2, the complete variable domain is EPEVTQTPSHQVTQMGQEVILRCVPISNHLYFYWYRQILGQKVEFLVSFYNNEISEKSEIFDDQFSVERPDGSNFTLKIRSTKLEDSAMYFCASDSGTGGRSGNGYTFGSGTRLTVV.

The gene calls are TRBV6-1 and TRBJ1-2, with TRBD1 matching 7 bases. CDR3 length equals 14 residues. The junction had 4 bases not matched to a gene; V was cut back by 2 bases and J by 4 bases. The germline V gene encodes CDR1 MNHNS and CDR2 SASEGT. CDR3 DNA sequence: TGTGCCAGCAGTGAACAGACAGGGATCTATGGCTACACCTTC. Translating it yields CASSEQTGIYGYTF.

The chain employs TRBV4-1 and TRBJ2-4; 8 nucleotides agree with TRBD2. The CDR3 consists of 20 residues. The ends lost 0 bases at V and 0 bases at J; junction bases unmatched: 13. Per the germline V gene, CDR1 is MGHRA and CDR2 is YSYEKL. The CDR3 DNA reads TGCGCCAGCAGCCAAGAGCCCCTAGCGGGCCAATTGTTAGCCAAAAACATTCAGTACTTC. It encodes CASSQEPLAGQLLAKNIQYF.

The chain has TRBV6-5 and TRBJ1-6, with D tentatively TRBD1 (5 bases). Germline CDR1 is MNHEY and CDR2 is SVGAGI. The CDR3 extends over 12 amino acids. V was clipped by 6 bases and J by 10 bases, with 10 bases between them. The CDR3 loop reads CASRGTGSPLHF. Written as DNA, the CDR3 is TGTGCCAGCAGGGGAACAGGATCACCCCTCCACTTT.

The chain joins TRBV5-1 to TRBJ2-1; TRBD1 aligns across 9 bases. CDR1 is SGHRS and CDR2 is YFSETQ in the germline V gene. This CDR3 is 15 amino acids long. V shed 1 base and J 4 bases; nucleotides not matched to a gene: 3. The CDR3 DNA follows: TGCGCCAGCAGCTTGTCACAGGGGGCGTACAATGAGCAGTTCTTC. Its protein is CASSLSQGAYNEQFF.

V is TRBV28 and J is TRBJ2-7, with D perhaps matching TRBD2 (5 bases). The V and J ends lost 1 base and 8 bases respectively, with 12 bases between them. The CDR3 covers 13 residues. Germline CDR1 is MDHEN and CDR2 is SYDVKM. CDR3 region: CASSLSLRGKQYF. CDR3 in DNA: TGTGCCAGCAGTTTATCCCTCCGGGGAAAGCAGTACTTC.

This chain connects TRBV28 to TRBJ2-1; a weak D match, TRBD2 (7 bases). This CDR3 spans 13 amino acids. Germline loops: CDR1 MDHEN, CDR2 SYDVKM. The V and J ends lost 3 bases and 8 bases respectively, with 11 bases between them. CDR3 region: CASSFWGGDEQFF. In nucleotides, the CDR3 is TGTGCCAGCAGTTTTTGGGGGGGCGATGAGCAGTTCTTC.

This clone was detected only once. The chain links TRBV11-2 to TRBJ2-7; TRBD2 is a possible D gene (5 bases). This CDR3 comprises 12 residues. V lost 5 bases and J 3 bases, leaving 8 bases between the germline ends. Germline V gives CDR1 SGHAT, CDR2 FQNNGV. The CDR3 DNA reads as TGTGCCAGCAGCCTCGGGAACTACGAGCAGTACTTC. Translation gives CASSLGNYEQYF.

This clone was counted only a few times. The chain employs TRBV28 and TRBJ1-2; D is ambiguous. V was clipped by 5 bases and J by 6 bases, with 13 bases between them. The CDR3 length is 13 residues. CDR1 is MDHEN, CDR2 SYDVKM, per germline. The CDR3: CASSSPEPNGYTF. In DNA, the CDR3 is TGTGCCAGCAGTAGTCCAGAACCCAATGGCTACACCTTC.

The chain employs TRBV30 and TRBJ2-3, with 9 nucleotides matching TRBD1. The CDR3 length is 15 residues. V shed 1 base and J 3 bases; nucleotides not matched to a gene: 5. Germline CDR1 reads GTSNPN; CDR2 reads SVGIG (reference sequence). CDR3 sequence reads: CAWSARDRVTDTQYF. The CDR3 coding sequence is TGTGCCTGGAGTGCTAGGGACAGGGTGACAGATACGCAGTATTTT.

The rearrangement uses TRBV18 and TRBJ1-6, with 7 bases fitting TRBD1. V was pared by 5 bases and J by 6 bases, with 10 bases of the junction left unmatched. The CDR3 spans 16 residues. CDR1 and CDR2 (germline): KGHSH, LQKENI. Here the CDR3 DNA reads TGTGCCAGCTCATTGGCTCAGGGGGTTACTAATTCACCCCTCCACTTT. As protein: CASSLAQGVTNSPLHF.

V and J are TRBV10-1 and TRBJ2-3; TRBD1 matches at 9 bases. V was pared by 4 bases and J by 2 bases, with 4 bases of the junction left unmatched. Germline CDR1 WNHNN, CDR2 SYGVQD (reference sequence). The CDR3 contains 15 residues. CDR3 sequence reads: CASSGDRAITDTQYF. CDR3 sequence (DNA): TGCGCCAGCAGTGGGGACAGGGCTATCACAGATACGCAGTATTTT.

The CDR3 here is CASSQGISGNQPQHF. The CDR3 region has the DNA TGTGCCAGCAGCCAAGGAATTTCGGGCAATCAGCCCCAGCATTTT. The J gene is TRBJ1-5, the V gene TRBV4-2; the D is unclear. The CDR3 length is 15 residues. Trimming left V 1 base short and J 2 bases short, with 9 bases between. CDR1 is LGHNA, CDR2 YNFKEQ, per germline.

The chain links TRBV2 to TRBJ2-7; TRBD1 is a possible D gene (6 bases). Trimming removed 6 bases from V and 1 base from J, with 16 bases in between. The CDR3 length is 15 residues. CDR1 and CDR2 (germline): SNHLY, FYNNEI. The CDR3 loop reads CASRGIGQWSYEQYF. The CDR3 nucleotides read TGTGCCAGCAGGGGTATAGGACAGTGGTCCTACGAGCAGTACTTC.